Below, 4 T cell receptor beta chains from the same sample are listed, as sequenced in a study of T-cell memory formation after mild COVID-19. TCRdb redid the calling of the 5' RACE reads with MiXCR, one entry per CDR3 protein. The sample has 300,000 or so distinct CDR3 sequences, around 15% seen once; the top ten hold roughly 25%. Sequencing was performed on PBMCs or a T cell subset sorted from them (not recorded which). These TCRs come from a man younger than 30 who had mild COVID-19 (a few samples of this study predate the infection). Cell type and time point are not known.

This chain uses TRBV12-3 or TRBV12-4 with TRBJ2-1; TRBD1 agrees at 8 bases. The CDR3 consists of 16 residues. Germline trimming cut 4 bases from V and 2 bases from J; bases unmatched to any gene: 7. CDR3 sequence: CASSSPQGATYNEQFF. For the CDR3, the DNA is TGTGCCAGCAGTTCTCCTCAGGGGGCAACCTACAATGAGCAGTTCTTC.

The gene calls are TRBV6-1 and TRBJ2-5; TRBD1 or TRBD2 may be the D gene (5 bases each). V shed 8 bases and J shed 5 bases, with 15 bases lying between them. The CDR3 sequence is 13 residues long. The germline gives CDR1 MNHNS, CDR2 SASEGT. The CDR3 region has the DNA TGTGCCAGCCGACAGATCGGGGCGGAGACCCAGTACTTC. The encoded protein is CASRQIGAETQYF.

This clonotype appeared a few times. V is TRBV5-1 and J is TRBJ2-5; D gene unclear. Germline lookup yields CDR1 SGHRS and CDR2 YFSETQ. The CDR3 runs to 15 residues. Trimming left V 4 bases short and J 4 bases short, with 17 bases between. The CDR3 loop reads CASSPGRTVRETQYF. The CDR3 DNA follows: TGCGCCAGCAGCCCTGGTCGGACGGTGCGAGAGACCCAGTACTTC.

Ten or more counts support this clonotype. The rearrangement joins TRBV6-5 to TRBJ1-6; D unclear. CDR3 length: 12 residues. Germline values: CDR1 MNHEY, CDR2 SVGAGI. Trimming removed 6 bases from V and 12 bases from J, with 12 bases in between. The CDR3 bases are TGTGCCAGCAGGGAACCGGTGGGACCCCTCCACTTT. Residues: CASREPVGPLHF.